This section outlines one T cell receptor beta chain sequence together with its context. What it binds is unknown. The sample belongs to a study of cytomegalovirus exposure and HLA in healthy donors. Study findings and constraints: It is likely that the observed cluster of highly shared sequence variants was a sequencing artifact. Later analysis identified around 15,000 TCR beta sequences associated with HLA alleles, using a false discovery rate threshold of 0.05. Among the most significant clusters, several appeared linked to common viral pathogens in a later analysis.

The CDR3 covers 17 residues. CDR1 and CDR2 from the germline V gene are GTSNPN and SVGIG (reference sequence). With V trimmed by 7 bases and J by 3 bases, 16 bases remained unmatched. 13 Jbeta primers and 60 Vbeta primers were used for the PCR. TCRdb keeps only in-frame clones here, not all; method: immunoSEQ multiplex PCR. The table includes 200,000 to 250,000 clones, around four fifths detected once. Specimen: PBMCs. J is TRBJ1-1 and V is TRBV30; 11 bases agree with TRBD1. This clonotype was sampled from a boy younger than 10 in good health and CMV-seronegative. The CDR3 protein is CASYRDRGIWADTEAFF. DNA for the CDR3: TGTGCCTCATACCGGGACAGGGGGATTTGGGCGGACACTGAAGCTTTCTTT. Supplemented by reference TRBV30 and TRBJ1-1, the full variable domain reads SQTIHQWPATLVQPVGSPLSLECTVEGTSNPNLYWYRQAAGRGLQLLFYSVGIGQISSEVPQNLSASRPQDRQFILSSKKLLLSDSGFYLCASYRDRGIWADTEAFFGQGTRLTVV.